Listed here are 30 T cell receptor beta chains from one sample, sequenced in a study of shared clonotypes between healthy human individuals. The method was immunoSEQ multiplex PCR; TCRdb's version includes in-frame clones alone and lacks a portion of them. This repertoire shows roughly 2.2 million clones, just under 95% found once; its top ten account for around 0.38%. Sequencing was done on a sample of naive CD4+ T cells from PBMCs. Described subset: CD45RA+ positively selected. The receptors shown here come from a man aged 18-30 years in good health. Some clones in this sample may be carry-over from other donors' samples.

The CDR3 loop reads CASSEALRKYQETQYF. CDR3 nucleotide sequence: TGTGCCAGCAGTGAAGCGCTTCGGAAATACCAAGAGACCCAGTACTTC. This chain links TRBV6-1 with TRBJ2-5; D not resolved. The CDR3 is 16 amino acids. Deletions cut 0 bases from V and 0 bases from J, with 11 bases between. CDR1 is MNHNS, CDR2 SASEGT, per germline.

The rearrangement joins TRBV12-5 to TRBJ2-7; D perhaps matches TRBD2 (6 bases). CDR1 LGHNT and CDR2 FRNRAP come from the germline V gene. The V end lost 3 bases, the J end lost 7 bases, and 10 bases lay between the germline ends. This CDR3 comprises 12 residues. The CDR3 coding sequence is TGTGCTAGTGGTTTCGGGGCGGGGGAGCAGTACTTC. Encoded protein: CASGFGAGEQYF.

The chain recombines TRBV10-3 with TRBJ2-7; unclear D gene. V lost 9 bases to trimming and J lost 4 bases, with 16 bases between them. The CDR3 sequence is 13 residues long. Per germline, CDR1 ENHRY and CDR2 SYGVKD. The CDR3 loop is CAITLPITYEQYF. CDR3 nucleotides: TGTGCCATTACCTTACCTATCACGTACGAGCAGTACTTC.

As for this clone: This same CDR3 is encoded by further DNA sequences in the sample. The rearrangement joins TRBV28 to TRBJ1-1; no clear D gene. Germline CDR1 reads MDHEN; CDR2 reads SYDVKM. The CDR3 length is 12 residues. The V end lost 6 bases, the J end lost 0 bases, and 5 bases lay between the germline ends. The CDR3 loop reads CASSSMNTEAFF. For the CDR3, the DNA is TGTGCCAGCAGCAGTATGAACACTGAAGCTTTCTTT.

The rearrangement joins TRBV7-8 to TRBJ2-5; D gene unclear. The V and J ends lost 3 bases and 4 bases respectively, with 3 bases between them. The CDR3 runs to 11 residues. Germline CDR1 SGHVS, CDR2 FQNEAQ. The CDR3 loop reads CASSFVETQYF. The CDR3 coding sequence is TGTGCCAGCAGCTTTGTAGAGACCCAGTACTTC.

This sequence joins TRBV7-8 and TRBJ2-5; D unclear. V was shortened by 0 bases and J by 9 bases, with 8 bases between the two germline ends. This CDR3 region has 12 residues. The germline V gene has CDR1 SGHVS and CDR2 FQNEAQ. Here the CDR3 reads CASSLARAAQYF. The CDR3 DNA follows: TGTGCCAGCAGCTTAGCCCGGGCGGCCCAGTACTTC.

The chain has TRBV6-6 and TRBJ2-3, with D unclear. The CDR3 totals 14 residues. From germline, CDR1 is MNHNY and CDR2 SVGAGI (reference sequence). V shed 4 bases and J shed 2 bases, with 10 bases lying between them. The chain's CDR3 is CASSSRRFTDTQYF. The CDR3 region has the DNA TGTGCCAGCAGTTCGAGACGATTCACAGATACGCAGTATTTT.

As for this clone: This CDR3 is also generated by other DNA sequences in the sample. The rearrangement links TRBV28 to TRBJ1-5, with D perhaps matching TRBD1 (5 bases). The CDR3 is 16 residues long. Per germline, CDR1 MDHEN and CDR2 SYDVKM. V was trimmed by 2 bases and J by 1 base, leaving 12 bases between them. In DNA form, the CDR3 reads TGTGCCAGCAGTTTAGGGGGGGGTAGGAGCAATCAGCCCCAGCATTTT. Its protein is CASSLGGGRSNQPQHF.

The chain employs TRBV11-2 and TRBJ1-1; TRBD1 matches at 9 bases. The V gene's germline CDR1 is SGHAT and CDR2 FQNNGV. The junction had 6 bases not matched to a gene; V was cut back by 3 bases and J by 10 bases. CDR3 size: 13 residues. CDR3 sequence reads: CASSFDRGGRAFF. The CDR3 DNA sequence: TGTGCCAGCAGCTTCGACAGGGGGGGTAGAGCTTTCTTT.

This rearrangement joins TRBV5-1 to TRBJ2-7, with TRBD1 identical over 9 bases. Per germline, CDR1 SGHRS and CDR2 YFSETQ. The CDR3 extends over 15 amino acids. Germline trimming cut 2 bases from V and 6 bases from J; bases unmatched to any gene: 9. The CDR3 here is CASSFGTGTSREQYF. CDR3 DNA: TGCGCCAGCAGCTTCGGGACAGGGACCTCTCGCGAGCAGTACTTC.

The gene calls are TRBV6-5 and TRBJ2-7, with a weak D call TRBD2 (5 bases). The V end was cut by 0 bases, the J end by 2 bases, with 14 bases between. CDR1 MNHEY and CDR2 SVGAGI come from the germline V gene. The CDR3 is 16 residues long. For the CDR3, the DNA is TGTGCCAGCAGTTACTCGAGAGGGTGGGTCCCCTACGAGCAGTACTTC. Protein product: CASSYSRGWVPYEQYF.

The V call is TRBV11-2, the J call TRBJ2-3; no definite D call. Germline assignment: CDR1 SGHAT and CDR2 FQNNGV. CDR3 length: 15 amino acids. Trimming shortened V by 3 bases and J by 6 bases, and 16 bases separated the two germline ends. CDR3: CASSFLRHNQDTQYF. In DNA, the CDR3 is TGTGCCAGCAGCTTCCTACGACACAATCAGGATACGCAGTATTTT.

The chain employs TRBV4-2 and TRBJ2-1; possible D gene TRBD2, 5 bases. V gave up 1 base and J gave up 6 bases, with 16 bases separating them. This CDR3 is 16 amino acids long. The germline CDR1 and CDR2 sequences are LGHNA and YNFKEQ. The CDR3, as DNA: TGTGCCAGCAGCCAAGCCCCCCCAGCACGGGGCAATGAGCAGTTCTTC. Protein product: CASSQAPPARGNEQFF.

This clone was detected once. The genes are TRBV5-1 and TRBJ2-1; D not certain. This CDR3 has 16 residues. V dropped 1 base and J dropped 0 bases, with 11 bases sitting between them. CDR1 and CDR2 (germline): SGHRS, YFSETQ. The CDR3 loop reads CASSLYAAASYNEQFF. CDR3 nucleotides: TGCGCCAGCAGCTTGTACGCGGCAGCCTCCTACAATGAGCAGTTCTTC.

The J gene is TRBJ2-2, the V gene TRBV4-3; 7 bases agree with TRBD2. Germline V gives CDR1 LGHNA, CDR2 YSLEER. The CDR3 loop spans 15 amino acids. V lost 2 bases, J lost 6 bases, and 6 bases stayed unmatched. The chain's CDR3 is CASSQSREGAGELFF. CDR3 nucleotides: TGCGCCAGCAGCCAATCTAGGGAGGGCGCCGGGGAGCTGTTTTTT.

The chain recombines TRBV28 with TRBJ2-3; 10 bases fit TRBD2. CDR3 length equals 15 residues. CDR1 and CDR2 (germline): MDHEN, SYDVKM. J gave up 3 bases and V 4 bases, and 4 bases lay outside the gene matches. The CDR3 spells CASSSQAGGTDTQYF. The DNA for the CDR3 is TGTGCCAGCAGTTCGCAAGCGGGAGGGACAGATACGCAGTATTTT.

The gene calls are TRBV5-6 and TRBJ2-7; D not certain. Trimming cost V 0 bases and J 2 bases, with 9 bases left between them. This CDR3 spans 14 amino acids. Germline CDR1 and CDR2: SGHDT and YYEEEE. The CDR3 is CASSLVVLPYEQYF. The CDR3 region has the DNA TGTGCCAGCAGCTTGGTCGTCTTGCCCTACGAGCAGTACTTC.

The genes are TRBV5-6 and TRBJ2-3; TRBD2 agrees at 10 bases. V dropped 6 bases and J dropped 6; count of bases not matched to a gene: 7. This CDR3 is 14 amino acids long. The germline gives CDR1 SGHDT, CDR2 YYEEEE. The CDR3 here is CASILAGAGDTQYF. The CDR3 region has the DNA TGTGCCAGCATTCTAGCGGGAGCAGGTGATACGCAGTATTTT.

This chain links TRBV4-2 with TRBJ1-3; no definite D call. The germline CDR1 and CDR2 sequences are LGHNA and YNFKEQ. The CDR3 is 16 amino acids. Deletions cut 2 bases from V and 0 bases from J, with 11 bases between. CDR3 sequence (DNA): TGTGCCAGCAGCCAAAAAGCGCAGACCTCTGGAAACACCATATATTTT. It is translated as CASSQKAQTSGNTIYF.

For this clone: Other DNA sequences in the sample encode the same CDR3. This sequence joins TRBV7-6 and TRBJ1-5, with unresolved D. The CDR3 consists of 15 residues. V dropped 1 base and J dropped 0 bases, with 7 bases sitting between them. Germline V gene lookup returns CDR1 SGHVS and CDR2 FNYEAQ. The CDR3 reads CASSLGGYSNQPQHF. The CDR3 DNA sequence: TGTGCCAGCAGCTTAGGAGGGTATAGCAATCAGCCCCAGCATTTT.

This chain joins TRBV4-3 and TRBJ2-5; D is possibly TRBD2 (6 bases). Per the germline V gene, CDR1 is LGHNA and CDR2 is YSLEER. Trimming took off 2 bases at V and 5 bases at J, with 9 bases between the two ends. This CDR3 has 13 amino acids. DNA of the CDR3: TGCGCCAGCAGCCAAAGTAGCGGCGAGACCCAGTACTTC. Protein sequence: CASSQSSGETQYF.

V gene TRBV28 combines with J gene TRBJ2-2; TRBD1 agrees at 8 bases. CDR1 is MDHEN, CDR2 SYDVKM, per germline. V gave up 6 bases and J gave up 3 bases; unmatched junction bases: 3. This CDR3 has 14 residues. CDR3 amino acids: CASRRTGYTGELFF. As DNA, the CDR3 is TGTGCCAGCAGACGGACAGGGTACACCGGGGAGCTGTTTTTT.

The V gene is TRBV18, the J gene TRBJ1-1; D might be TRBD1 (5 bases). Germline V gene data show CDR1 as KGHSH and CDR2 as LQKENI. This CDR3 has 17 amino acids. V gave up 3 bases and J gave up 0 bases, with 17 bases separating them. The CDR3 DNA is TGTGCCAGCTCACCCACCGTCGGGGCCAACATGAACACTGAAGCTTTCTTT. This codes for CASSPTVGANMNTEAFF.

Remarks on this clone: The same CDR3 is also encoded by other DNA sequences in this sample. In DNA, the CDR3 is TGTGCCAGCCGGGACCAAGAGACCCAGTACTTC. This sequence encodes CASRDQETQYF. The J gene is TRBJ2-5, the V gene TRBV28; no reliable D call. This CDR3 spans 11 amino acids. The V end lost 8 bases, the J end lost 0 bases, and 4 bases lay between the germline ends. Germline-derived CDR1 and CDR2 are MDHEN and SYDVKM.

The chain uses TRBV5-1 and TRBJ2-1; no clear D gene. The CDR3 has 14 residues. Germline V gives CDR1 SGHRS, CDR2 YFSETQ. Trimming stripped 1 base from V and 7 bases from J, with 12 bases between. The CDR3 bases are TGCGCCAGCAGCTTGATGGGATCGGGTAATGAGCAGTTCTTC. It translates to CASSLMGSGNEQFF.

This chain connects TRBV9 to TRBJ2-1, with 11 bases that match TRBD2. The germline V gene encodes CDR1 SGDLS and CDR2 YYNGEE. The CDR3 sequence is 19 residues long. V lost 0 bases, J lost 6 bases, and 14 bases stayed unmatched. CDR3 sequence reads: CASSVATGTSGPTANEQFF. The DNA of the CDR3 is TGTGCCAGCAGCGTAGCTACGGGGACTAGCGGACCAACCGCCAATGAGCAGTTCTTC.

The rearrangement joins TRBV6-6 to TRBJ1-5; 10 positions match TRBD1. Germline V gene data show CDR1 as MNHNY and CDR2 as SVGAGI (reference sequence). Unmatched junction bases numbered 9, after V lost 5 bases and J lost 8 bases. The CDR3 has 15 amino acids. CDR3 DNA: TGTGCCAGCAGTACAAGACAGGGGGCTTGGGAGCCCCAGCATTTT. It specifies CASSTRQGAWEPQHF.

The chain uses TRBV4-2 and TRBJ2-7; no reliable D call. V shed 0 bases and J shed 5 bases, with 5 bases lying between them. The length of the CDR3 is 12 residues. Germline V gives CDR1 LGHNA, CDR2 YNFKEQ. The CDR3 DNA follows: TGTGCCAGCAGCCAAGAGGTGGACGAGCAGTACTTC. Protein product: CASSQEVDEQYF.

This clone is a singleton in its sample. The gene calls are TRBV29-1 and TRBJ2-5; perhaps TRBD2 as D (6 bases). Trimming took off 7 bases at V and 5 bases at J, with 20 bases between the two ends. The CDR3 contains 14 residues. In germline, CDR1 is SQVTM, CDR2 ANQGSEA. The CDR3, as DNA: TGCAGCGCCCTTCGGGGGAGTGGGGGGGAGACCCAGTACTTC. Translating gives CSALRGSGGETQYF.

This sequence joins TRBV9 and TRBJ2-3, with D maybe TRBD1 (6 bases). The CDR3 is 14 amino acids. Trimming shortened V by 1 base and J by 5 bases, and 11 bases separated the two germline ends. From germline, CDR1 is SGDLS and CDR2 YYNGEE. The CDR3 loop is CASSVQGSIDTQYF. The DNA for the CDR3 is TGTGCCAGCAGCGTACAGGGGTCAATAGATACGCAGTATTTT. The full variable domain, with the rest looked up from reference TRBV9 and TRBJ2-3, is DSGVTQTPKHLITATGQRVTLRCSPRSGDLSVYWYQQSLDQGLQFLIQYYNGEERAKGNILERFSAQQFPDLHSELNLSSLELGDSALYFCASSVQGSIDTQYFGPGTRLTVL.